One TCR beta chain is described in this entry. This CDR3 region has 17 residues. V shed 2 bases and J 8 bases; nucleotides not matched to a gene: 15. CDR1 is SGHRS, CDR2 YFSETQ, per germline. This sample stems from a study of shared clonotypes between healthy human individuals. Profiling relied on immunoSEQ multiplex PCR, and the TCRdb table lists in-frame clones only, not all of them. The sample includes roughly 2 million clones, 90% to 96% of them seen just once. This sequence was found in a man younger than 35 in good health. The material sequenced was naive CD4+ T cells sorted from blood. Subset of the sample: CD45RA+ positively selected. The chain has TRBV5-1 and TRBJ2-2, with 7 bases fitting TRBD1. The CDR3 DNA sequence: TGCGCCAGCAGCTTTTCAGGGGGTCTCGCCCAATCTGGGGAGCTGTTTTTT. Translation gives CASSFSGGLAQSGELFF.